This TCR beta chain was captured by sequencing in a study of T-cell reconstitution after alpha-beta-depleted transplantation in children. Points from the study as a whole: Some patients' high day-60 TCRbeta diversity was attributed to recipient cells surviving conditioning. From newly produced T cells came most of the T-cell counts and diversity one year after transplant.

V was shortened by 7 bases and J by 1 base, with 24 bases between the two germline ends. The CDR3 runs to 18 residues. Per the germline V gene, CDR1 is MNHNS and CDR2 is SASEGT. Notes on this clonotype: Its antigen is not identified.

Unique molecular identifiers were incorporated during preparation of the TCRbeta library. TCRdb reprocessed the PCR reads with MiXCR, giving one entry per CDR3 protein. The table lists about 640,000 distinct CDR3 sequences, approximately 13% of them singletons. V is TRBV6-1 and J is TRBJ2-3; D may match TRBD1 or TRBD2 (5 bases each). This receptor was obtained from a male patient under 18 who had a stem cell transplant for acute myeloid leukemia, so the T cells may come from the graft donor. This sample comprised PBMCs, mostly from graft donor cells, obtained 360 days after TCRalphabeta/CD19-depleted stem cell transplant. In nucleotides, the CDR3 is TGTGCCAGCAAGGACATGGGCCCGACGGGGTTGGGCACAGATACGCAGTATTTT. Translation: CASKDMGPTGLGTDTQYF.